One sample yielded the 30 T cell receptor beta chains listed below, sequenced in a study of blood T cell repertoires in COVID-19. The table came from immunoSEQ multiplex PCR; TCRdb's copy has only in-frame clones and leaves some out. The profile shows 200,000 to 250,000 clones, around 80% of them singletons. Sequences were obtained from peripheral blood. These receptors originate from a woman aged 70-85 years with acute or convalescent COVID-19.

A single count supports this clone. This sequence joins TRBV24-1 and TRBJ1-4; perhaps TRBD1 as D (6 bases). CDR1 is KGHDR, CDR2 SFDVKD, per germline. This CDR3 is built from 15 residues. Trimming took off 4 bases at V and 1 base at J, with 9 bases between the two ends. In nucleotides, the CDR3 is TGTGCCACCAGTGACAACAGGGAAACTAATGAAAAACTGTTTTTT. This sequence encodes CATSDNRETNEKLFF.

The chain is built from TRBV6-5 and TRBJ1-2; a possible D gene is TRBD1 (6 bases). V was clipped by 6 bases and J by 6 bases, with 17 bases between them. Germline V gene lookup returns CDR1 MNHEY and CDR2 SVGAGI. The CDR3 consists of 14 residues. The CDR3 sequence: CASSLAGTIDGYTF. DNA of the CDR3: TGTGCCAGCAGCCTCGCCGGGACAATCGATGGCTACACCTTC.

V and J are TRBV27 and TRBJ2-4, with no clear D. Germline V gene data show CDR1 as MNHEY and CDR2 as SMNVEV (reference sequence). The CDR3 extends over 17 amino acids. V was cut by 6 bases and J by 3 bases, with 21 bases left in between. The chain's CDR3 is CASRQTAAVIGKNIQYF. DNA of the CDR3: TGTGCCAGCAGGCAGACTGCCGCCGTAATAGGCAAAAACATTCAGTACTTC.

This chain connects TRBV13 to TRBJ1-6; D remains ambiguous. Germline V gene data show CDR1 as PRHDT and CDR2 as FYEKMQ (reference sequence). The V end lost 0 bases, the J end lost 7 bases, and 16 bases lay between the germline ends. The CDR3 contains 17 residues. The CDR3 nucleotides read TGTGCCAGCAGCTTAGGCAGGCCAGGCTACACAAATTCACCCCTCCACTTT. It is translated as CASSLGRPGYTNSPLHF. Drawing the rest from reference TRBV13 and TRBJ1-6, the complete variable domain is AAGVIQSPRHLIKEKRETATLKCYPIPRHDTVYWYQQGPGQDPQFLISFYEKMQSDKGSIPDRFSAQQFSDYHSELNMSSLELGDSALYFCASSLGRPGYTNSPLHFGNGTRLTVT.

A few counts support this clone. J is TRBJ1-5 and V is TRBV2; TRBD1 aligns across 9 bases. V gave up 3 bases and J gave up 5 bases; unmatched junction bases: 5. The CDR3 has 15 amino acids. From germline, CDR1 is SNHLY and CDR2 FYNNEI. CDR3 loop: CASSDRGQGYQPQHF. The CDR3 coding sequence is TGTGCCAGCAGTGATCGGGGACAGGGTTATCAGCCCCAGCATTTT. The whole variable domain, remainder taken from reference TRBV2 and TRBJ1-5, is EPEVTQTPSHQVTQMGQEVILRCVPISNHLYFYWYRQILGQKVEFLVSFYNNEISEKSEIFDDQFSVERPDGSNFTLKIRSTKLEDSAMYFCASSDRGQGYQPQHFGDGTRLSIL.

This clone was observed a handful of times. The chain carries TRBV4-2 and TRBJ2-2, with 7 bases that match TRBD1. V shed 0 bases, J shed 6 bases, and the junction held 4 bases outside the gene matches. CDR1 is LGHNA and CDR2 is YNFKEQ in the germline V gene. The CDR3 consists of 15 residues. The CDR3 is CASSQEDRAPGELFF. In DNA form, the CDR3 reads TGTGCCAGCAGCCAAGAAGACAGGGCCCCCGGGGAGCTGTTTTTT.

This clone was detected once. The chain couples TRBV5-1 to TRBJ1-1; D call uncertain. This CDR3 region has 12 residues. Germline-derived CDR1 and CDR2 are SGHRS and YFSETQ. The ends were cut back, 2 bases at V and 8 bases at J, with 10 bases in the middle. The CDR3 is CASSFFGQEAFF. Written as DNA, the CDR3 is TGCGCCAGCAGCTTTTTTGGGCAGGAAGCTTTCTTT. Variable domain in full (rest from reference TRBV5-1 and TRBJ1-1): KAGVTQTPRYLIKTRGQQVTLSCSPISGHRSVSWYQQTPGQGLQFLFEYFSETQRNKGNFPGRFSGRQFSNSRSEMNVSTLELGDSALYLCASSFFGQEAFFGQGTRLTVV.

The chain recombines TRBV9 with TRBJ2-1; 14 nucleotides agree with TRBD2. With V trimmed by 4 bases and J by 10 bases, 7 bases remained unmatched. The CDR3 spans 15 residues. Germline CDR1 SGDLS, CDR2 YYNGEE. The CDR3 loop is CASSLGTSGGLEQFF. The CDR3 region has the DNA TGTGCCAGCAGCCTTGGGACTAGCGGGGGTTTGGAGCAGTTCTTC.

The rearrangement joins TRBV9 to TRBJ1-1, with D unclear. V was shortened by 4 bases and J by 5 bases, with 18 bases between the two germline ends. This CDR3 comprises 15 residues. CDR1 SGDLS and CDR2 YYNGEE come from the germline V gene. CDR3 protein: CASSPPGGVGTEAFF. DNA for the CDR3: TGTGCCAGCAGCCCCCCGGGCGGGGTGGGGACTGAAGCTTTCTTT.

The rearrangement uses TRBV18 and TRBJ2-5, with D perhaps matching TRBD2 (5 bases). V was trimmed by 8 bases and J by 3 bases, leaving 19 bases between them. Germline CDR1 reads KGHSH; CDR2 reads LQKENI. This CDR3 has 15 residues. The CDR3 nucleotides read TGTGCCAGCACTGCTAATTCCGGGGTGGAAGAGACCCAGTACTTC. Its protein product is CASTANSGVEETQYF.

The V call is TRBV5-4, the J call TRBJ1-1, with 8 bases matching TRBD1. CDR1 and CDR2 from the germline V gene are SGHNT and YYREEE (reference sequence). Trimming took 4 bases from V and 3 from J; bases not matched to a gene: 8. The CDR3 runs 15 residues. The CDR3 DNA follows: TGTGCCAGCAGCCTTCCAGGGGGCAGATACACTGAAGCTTTCTTT. Translated: CASSLPGGRYTEAFF.

The J gene is TRBJ1-1, the V gene TRBV10-3, with TRBD1 matching 8 bases. The CDR3 totals 17 residues. V lost 6 bases, J lost 4 bases, and 16 bases stayed unmatched. CDR1 is ENHRY and CDR2 is SYGVKD in the germline V gene. The CDR3 sequence is CAIRNGQGPTTTTEAFF. The DNA of the CDR3 is TGTGCCATCAGGAACGGACAGGGCCCAACCACGACCACTGAAGCTTTCTTT.

The chain recombines TRBV18 with TRBJ1-3, with 7 bases matching TRBD1. CDR3 length: 17 residues. J lost 2 bases, V lost 3 bases, and 10 bases had no gene match. From germline, CDR1 is KGHSH and CDR2 LQKENI. This CDR3 reads CASSPNPTGLAGNTIYF. The CDR3 DNA follows: TGTGCCAGCTCACCTAATCCGACAGGGCTGGCTGGAAACACCATATATTTT.

This clone was seen more than once but under ten times. The genes are TRBV5-4 and TRBJ1-2; TRBD1 agrees at 10 bases. Germline CDR1 SGHNT, CDR2 YYREEE (reference sequence). The CDR3 totals 15 residues. Trimming at V came to 5 bases and at J to 2 bases, leaving 6 bases not matched to a gene. CDR3 coding DNA: TGTGCCAGCAGTTACGGACAGGGGGGAAACTATGGCTACACCTTC. Encoded protein: CASSYGQGGNYGYTF.

In the case of this clone: Other DNA sequences in the same sample also yield this CDR3. V and J are TRBV4-3 and TRBJ2-3; maybe TRBD1 (5 bases). Germline loops: CDR1 LGHNA, CDR2 YSLEER. V lost 0 bases, J lost 5 bases, and 6 bases lay in between. The CDR3 has 13 amino acids. The CDR3 protein is CASSQDRGDTQYF. The CDR3 nucleotides read TGCGCCAGCAGCCAAGATAGGGGAGATACGCAGTATTTT.

This clone has just a few counts. This rearrangement joins TRBV6-4 to TRBJ2-1; 7 bases fit TRBD2. J gave up 4 bases and V 0 bases, and 6 bases lay outside the gene matches. CDR3 size: 16 residues. CDR1 and CDR2 (germline): MRHNA, SNTAGT. The CDR3 here is CASSDSGGVLYNEQFF. The DNA for the CDR3 is TGTGCCAGCAGTGACTCGGGGGGGGTACTGTACAATGAGCAGTTCTTC.

The rearrangement links TRBV7-9 to TRBJ2-7, with TRBD2 matching 8 bases. CDR3 length equals 15 residues. Germline CDR1 reads SEHNR; CDR2 reads FQNEAQ (reference sequence). J gave up 0 bases and V 6 bases, and 7 bases lay outside the gene matches. CDR3 loop: CASRKGSGSSYEQYF. The CDR3 coding sequence is TGTGCCAGCAGAAAAGGAAGCGGGAGCTCCTACGAGCAGTACTTC.

The rearrangement uses TRBV2 and TRBJ2-7; no definite D call. CDR1 and CDR2 (germline): SNHLY, FYNNEI. The length of the CDR3 is 16 residues. The V end lost 5 bases, the J end lost 2 bases, and 19 bases lay between the germline ends. CDR3 amino acids: CASSRGDPREPYEQYV. As DNA, the CDR3 is TGTGCCAGCAGTCGAGGCGACCCGCGAGAGCCCTACGAGCAGTACGTC.

This clone was observed a single time. The rearrangement joins TRBV6-2 or TRBV6-3 to TRBJ1-1; TRBD1 matches 10 bases. V gave up 6 bases and J gave up 6 bases; unmatched junction bases: 25. CDR1 and CDR2 from the germline V gene are MNHEY and SVGEGT. This CDR3 region has 20 residues. The CDR3 region has the DNA TGTGCCAGCAGCCCCCTTGGGGGGCTCGGGACAGGGGTTCGATATGCTGAAGCTTTCTTT. Translation: CASSPLGGLGTGVRYAEAFF.

V usage is TRBV18 and J usage is TRBJ1-2; 8 nucleotides align to TRBD1. Per the germline V gene, CDR1 is KGHSH and CDR2 is LQKENI. The J segment lost 0 bases and the V segment lost 6 bases, leaving 3 bases of the junction unmatched. The CDR3 extends over 14 amino acids. CDR3 nucleotides: TGTGCCAGCTCCTCGGACAGGGCTAACTATGGCTACACCTTC. It yields the protein CASSSDRANYGYTF.

The chain recombines TRBV19 with TRBJ2-3, with a weak D call TRBD1 (6 bases). Germline V gene lookup returns CDR1 LNHDA and CDR2 SQIVND (reference sequence). This CDR3 is 15 amino acids long. V lost 5 bases and J 1 base, leaving 13 bases between the germline ends. The CDR3 DNA follows: TGTGCCAGTAGTCCGGGGACACAACGCACAGATACGCAGTATTTT. It specifies CASSPGTQRTDTQYF.

The rearrangement uses TRBV6-2 or TRBV6-3 and TRBJ2-3, with 9 bases aligning to TRBD2. CDR1 and CDR2 from the germline V gene are MNHEY and SVGEGT. Trimming took 0 bases from V and 2 from J; bases not matched to a gene: 15. This CDR3 region has 20 residues. CDR3 sequence: CASSYSTQSVSGGNTDTQYF. Written as DNA, the CDR3 is TGTGCCAGCAGTTACTCCACCCAAAGCGTAAGCGGGGGGAACACAGATACGCAGTATTTT.

This clone came up once. The CDR3 nucleotides are TGTGCCAGCAACCCGGGACAGGGCAATGAAAAACTGTTTTTT. This encodes CASNPGQGNEKLFF. This sequence joins TRBV3-1 (or the pseudogene TRBV3-2) and TRBJ1-4, with 9 bases lining up with TRBD1. The CDR3 loop spans 14 amino acids. The V gene's germline CDR1 is LGHDT and CDR2 YNNKEL (reference sequence). V was clipped by 7 bases and J by 5 bases; unmatched bases: 5.

This clone was recorded once. The J gene is TRBJ1-4, the V gene TRBV7-6; D is possibly TRBD1 (6 bases). There are 16 residues in the CDR3. The V end was cut by 5 bases, the J end by 0 bases, with 13 bases between. From germline, CDR1 is SGHVS and CDR2 FNYEAQ. CDR3 sequence reads: CASSPGGAATNEKLFF. Here the CDR3 DNA reads TGTGCCAGCAGCCCCGGGGGGGCTGCAACTAATGAAAAACTGTTTTTT.

This clone appeared once. The CDR3 DNA reads TGTGCCAGTTCCTTCTTGCAAGAGACCCAGTACTTC. It yields the protein CASSFLQETQYF. The V gene is TRBV19, the J gene TRBJ2-5, with D unresolved. The CDR3 spans 12 residues. V was cut by 8 bases and J by 2 bases, with 9 bases left in between. The germline V gene has CDR1 LNHDA and CDR2 SQIVND (reference sequence).

The chain combines TRBV24-1 with TRBJ1-5, with D unresolved. This CDR3 has 15 amino acids. V was shortened by 2 bases and J by 2 bases, with 9 bases between the two germline ends. Germline values: CDR1 KGHDR, CDR2 SFDVKD. Here the CDR3 reads CATSDSNRGNQPQHF. For the CDR3, the DNA is TGTGCCACCAGTGATTCAAACCGGGGCAATCAGCCCCAGCATTTT.

The chain has TRBV5-5 and TRBJ1-2; no definite D call. Germline V gene lookup returns CDR1 SGHKS and CDR2 YYEKEE (reference sequence). With 3 bases removed from V and 3 bases from J, the gap between germline ends came to 12 bases. The CDR3 has 14 residues. The CDR3 DNA reads TGTGCCAGCAGCTCACTTCAGGCTTACTATGGCTACACCTTC. This sequence encodes CASSSLQAYYGYTF. Variable domain in full (rest from reference TRBV5-5 and TRBJ1-2): DAGVTQSPTHLIKTRGQQVTLRCSPISGHKSVSWYQQVLGQGPQFIFQYYEKEERGRGNFPDRFSARQFPNYSSELNVNALLLGDSALYLCASSSLQAYYGYTFGSGTRLTVV.

This chain joins TRBV6-5 and TRBJ1-6; D is possibly TRBD1 (6 bases). This CDR3 is 15 amino acids long. CDR1 and CDR2 (germline): MNHEY, SVGAGI. The V end lost 6 bases, the J end lost 10 bases, and 19 bases lay between the germline ends. CDR3 nucleotide sequence: TGTGCCAGCAGCCCCCCAACAGGGAAGGTCTCACCCCTCCACTTT. This sequence encodes CASSPPTGKVSPLHF.

The J gene is TRBJ2-7, the V gene TRBV5-1; the match to TRBD1 covers 8 bases. V lost 3 bases and J lost 5; bases outside the gene matches: 7. The length of the CDR3 is 14 residues. Per germline, CDR1 SGHRS and CDR2 YFSETQ. CDR3 amino acids: CASSYRTGFNEQYV. The CDR3 nucleotides are TGCGCCAGCAGCTATCGGACAGGGTTTAACGAGCAGTACGTC.

This clone appeared once. This rearrangement joins TRBV18 to TRBJ2-2, with 8 bases that match TRBD2. The CDR3 contains 17 residues. Germline lookup yields CDR1 KGHSH and CDR2 LQKENI. V lost 4 bases, J lost 4 bases, and 11 bases stayed unmatched. DNA for the CDR3: TGTGCCAGCTCACTCGGCGCGGGGGGAACGACCACCGGGGAGCTGTTTTTT. This sequence encodes CASSLGAGGTTTGELFF. Full variable domain (outside the CDR3, taken from reference TRBV18 and TRBJ2-2): NAGVMQNPRHLVRRRGQEARLRCSPMKGHSHVYWYRQLPEEGLKFMVYLQKENIIDESGMPKERFSAEFPKEGPSILRIQQVVRGDSAAYFCASSLGAGGTTTGELFFGEGSRLTVL.